The rows below give T cell receptor beta chains drawn from one sample of a study of T cells in Graves' hyperthyroidism and ophthalmopathy. MiXCR, run by TCRdb on the multiplex PCR reads, gives a single entry per CDR3 protein. The table has around 660,000 distinct CDR3 sequences, 45% seen once. The specimen was peripheral blood or thyroid tissue (not recorded which). All receptors derive from an adult man with Graves' disease, either hyperthyroidism or ophthalmopathy (not recorded which). The CDR3 runs from the conserved cysteine through the conserved F or W. A D gene is named only where the DNA matches it firmly. Clone size is shown for a subset of rows, as once, few, many or a class of expanded clone.

>NA|many|TRBJ1-2|TRBV2
TGTGCCAGCAGTGATGGGGGGGATACCTATGGCTACACCTTC
CASSDGGDTYGYTF
>TRBD1|NA|TRBJ2-7|TRBV20-1
TGCAGTGCTTCCCCGGACAGGTCATCCTACGAGCAGTACTTC
CSASPDRSSYEQYF
>NA|NA|TRBJ2-7|TRBV2
TGTGCCAGTAGGGAGACTAGGATGATCGACGAGCAGTACTTC
CASRETRMIDEQYF
>NA|NA|TRBJ1-2|TRBV6-1
TGTGCCAGCAGCAACCTGATGCACCTTTATTATGGCTACACCTTC
CASSNLMHLYYGYTF
>NA|once|TRBJ2-5|TRBV29-1
TGCAGCGCTGAGGCGGGGCTTGAGACTCAGTACTTC
CSAEAGLETQYF
>NA|many|TRBJ1-1|TRBV7-2
TGTGCCAGCAGCCCAAGGGGGGGGTTGGCAGACACTGAAGCTTTCTTT
CASSPRGGLADTEAFF
>TRBD1|NA|TRBJ2-5|TRBV20-1
TGCAGTGCTAGTCGGGACAGCCAAGAGACCCAGTACTTC
CSASRDSQETQYF
>TRBD1|few|TRBJ1-5|TRBV12-3/TRBV12-4
TGTGCCAGCAGTCTACAGGGGGCGGTGGGGTATAGCAATCAGCCCCAGCATTTT
CASSLQGAVGYSNQPQHF
>NA|NA|TRBJ1-5|TRBV10-3
TGTGCCAGCAATCGTCCGGGGGGCAATCAGCCCCAGCATTTT
CASNRPGGNQPQHF
>NA|NA|TRBJ2-7|TRBV7-6
TGTGCCAGCAGCCCTCAGGGGCGGTACGAGCAGTACTTC
CASSPQGRYEQYF
>NA|NA|TRBJ1-5|TRBV7-8
TGTGCCAGGCCCTTTCTCGGAAGCAATCAGCCCCAGCATTTT
CARPFLGSNQPQHF
>NA|NA|TRBJ1-4|TRBV20-1
TGCAGTGCTAGCAGGGCTCAACTTCGTGAAAAACTGTTTTTT
CSASRAQLREKLFF
>NA|NA|TRBJ2-7|TRBV5-1
TGCGCCAGCAGCTTGGGGGGGGTCGACGAGCAGTACTTC
CASSLGGVDEQYF
>NA|NA|TRBJ2-7|TRBV25-1
TGTGCCAGCAGCGTTACGGCAACCGACTACGAGCAGTACTTC
CASSVTATDYEQYF
>NA|NA|TRBJ1-6|TRBV7-9
TGTGCCAGCAGCTTAATGCTCGCACCCAATGAACCCCTCCACTTT
CASSLMLAPNEPLHF
>NA|few|TRBJ1-4|TRBV25-1
TGTGCCAGCTCACCTCCCGGGCCAAATGAAAAACTGTTTTTT
CASSPPGPNEKLFF
>TRBD1|NA|TRBJ2-2|TRBV2
TGTGCCAGCAGGGGGACAGGGGGCATCACCGGGGAGCTGTTTTTT
CASRGTGGITGELFF
>NA|NA|TRBJ1-6|TRBV2
TGTGCCAGCAAGAAGGGCCGCTTACCCTTAAATTCACCCCTCCACTTT
CASKKGRLPLNSPLHF
>NA|few|TRBJ1-1|TRBV20-1
TGCAGTGCTAGAGTCGGAAGTAGGAACACTGAAGCTTTCTTT
CSARVGSRNTEAFF
>NA|NA|TRBJ1-2|TRBV29-1
TGCAGCGTTGGGATGGGGAGGGGTGAAAGGGGCTACACCTTC
CSVGMGRGERGYTF
>NA|NA|TRBJ1-1|TRBV2
TGTGCCAGCAGTGATAGCCCTACGGGGGCTTTCTTT
CASSDSPTGAFF
>TRBD1|NA|TRBJ2-5|TRBV7-2
TGTGCCAGCAGCCCCTGGACAGGGTCTCAAGAGACCCAGTACTTC
CASSPWTGSQETQYF